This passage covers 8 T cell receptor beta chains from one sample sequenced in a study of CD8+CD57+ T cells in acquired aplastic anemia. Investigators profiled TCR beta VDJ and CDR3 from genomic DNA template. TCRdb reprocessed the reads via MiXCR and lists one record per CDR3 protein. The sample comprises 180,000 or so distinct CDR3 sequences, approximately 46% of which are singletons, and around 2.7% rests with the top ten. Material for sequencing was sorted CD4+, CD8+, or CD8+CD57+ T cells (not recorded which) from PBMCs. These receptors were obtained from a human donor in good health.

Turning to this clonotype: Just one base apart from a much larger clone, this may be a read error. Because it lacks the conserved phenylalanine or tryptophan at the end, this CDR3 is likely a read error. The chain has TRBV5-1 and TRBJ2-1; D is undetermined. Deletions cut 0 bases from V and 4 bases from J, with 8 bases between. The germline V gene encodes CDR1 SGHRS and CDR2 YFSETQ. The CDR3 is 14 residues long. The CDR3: CASSLGSKYNEQFL. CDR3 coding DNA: TGCGCCAGCAGCTTGGGAAGTAAATACAATGAGCAGTTCCTC.

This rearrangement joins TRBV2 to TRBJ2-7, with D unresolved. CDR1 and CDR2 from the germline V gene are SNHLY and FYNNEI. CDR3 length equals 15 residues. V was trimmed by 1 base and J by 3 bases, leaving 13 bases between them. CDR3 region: CASSEVTTLNYEQYF. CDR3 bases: TGTGCCAGCAGTGAAGTCACAACTCTTAACTACGAGCAGTACTTC. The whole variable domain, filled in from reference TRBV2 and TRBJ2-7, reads EPEVTQTPSHQVTQMGQEVILRCVPISNHLYFYWYRQILGQKVEFLVSFYNNEISEKSEIFDDQFSVERPDGSNFTLKIRSTKLEDSAMYFCASSEVTTLNYEQYFGPGTRLTVT.

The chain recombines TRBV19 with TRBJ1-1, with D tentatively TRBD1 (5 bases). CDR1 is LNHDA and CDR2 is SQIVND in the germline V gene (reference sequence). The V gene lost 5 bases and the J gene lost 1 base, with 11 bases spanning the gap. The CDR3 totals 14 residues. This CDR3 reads CASSPSGGNTEAFF. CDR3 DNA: TGTGCCAGTAGTCCCTCGGGGGGGAACACTGAAGCTTTCTTT.

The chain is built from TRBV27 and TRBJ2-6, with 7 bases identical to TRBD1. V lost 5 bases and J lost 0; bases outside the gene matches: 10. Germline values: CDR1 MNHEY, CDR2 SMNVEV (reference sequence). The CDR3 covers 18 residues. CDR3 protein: CASSSVRGSRSGANVLTF. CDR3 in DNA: TGTGCCAGCAGTAGTGTCAGGGGGTCCCGCTCTGGGGCCAACGTCCTGACTTTC.

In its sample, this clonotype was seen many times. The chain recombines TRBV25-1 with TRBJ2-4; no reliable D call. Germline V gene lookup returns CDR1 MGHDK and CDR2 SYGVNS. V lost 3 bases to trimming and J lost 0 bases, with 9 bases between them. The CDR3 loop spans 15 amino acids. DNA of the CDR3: TGTGCCAGCAGTGATTCGGCGAGAGCCAAAAACATTCAGTACTTC. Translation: CASSDSARAKNIQYF.

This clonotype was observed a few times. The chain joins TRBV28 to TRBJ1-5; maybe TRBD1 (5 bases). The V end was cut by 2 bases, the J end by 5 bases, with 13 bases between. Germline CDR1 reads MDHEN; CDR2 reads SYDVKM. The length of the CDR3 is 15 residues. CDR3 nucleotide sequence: TGTGCCAGCAGTTTAGTGGGGGGTTCGCATCAGCCCCAGCATTTT. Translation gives CASSLVGGSHQPQHF.

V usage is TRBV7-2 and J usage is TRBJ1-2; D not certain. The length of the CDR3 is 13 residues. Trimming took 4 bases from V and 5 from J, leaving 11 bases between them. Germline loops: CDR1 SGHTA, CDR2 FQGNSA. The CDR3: CASSSDWVYGYTF. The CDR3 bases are TGTGCCAGCAGCTCAGACTGGGTGTATGGCTACACCTTC. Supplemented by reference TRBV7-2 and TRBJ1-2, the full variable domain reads GAGVSQSPSNKVTEKGKDVELRCDPISGHTALYWYRQSLGQGLEFLIYFQGNSAPDKSGLPSDRFSAERTGGSVSTLTIQRTQQEDSAVYLCASSSDWVYGYTFGSGTRLTVV.

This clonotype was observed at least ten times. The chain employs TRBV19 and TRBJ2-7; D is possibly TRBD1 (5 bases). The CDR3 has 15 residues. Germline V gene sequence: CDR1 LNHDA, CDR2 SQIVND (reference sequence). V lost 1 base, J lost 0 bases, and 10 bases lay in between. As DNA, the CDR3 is TGTGCCAGTAGTATAGGACAGCCGAGCTCCTACGAGCAGTACTTC. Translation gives CASSIGQPSSYEQYF.